This T cell receptor beta chain was obtained from a study of blood T cell repertoires in COVID-19. Study at large: T cells, B-cell-depleted T cells, or PBMCs supplied cDNA or gDNA.

CDR1 is MGHRA, CDR2 YSYEKL, per germline. Trimming took off 4 bases at V and 4 bases at J, with 16 bases between the two ends. The CDR3 is 15 residues long. As originally analysed: Nucleated cell counts were estimated from reference gene primer amplification. Clones were sequenced by immunoSEQ multiplex PCR, and TCRdb holds only the in-frame ones, with some missing. The V and J calls and the clone size are those of that table, but D and trimming were determined from the DNA. The table has 140,000 or so clones, 60% to 85% seen once; the top ten hold over 8.5%. This receptor was identified in a man over 45 with active or convalescent COVID-19. This chain connects TRBV4-1 to TRBJ1-2; TRBD1 might be the D (5 bases). Material: peripheral blood. The CDR3 sequence: CASSPQASTGYGYTF. The CDR3 coding sequence is TGCGCCAGCAGCCCTCAAGCGTCCACAGGCTATGGCTACACCTTC.